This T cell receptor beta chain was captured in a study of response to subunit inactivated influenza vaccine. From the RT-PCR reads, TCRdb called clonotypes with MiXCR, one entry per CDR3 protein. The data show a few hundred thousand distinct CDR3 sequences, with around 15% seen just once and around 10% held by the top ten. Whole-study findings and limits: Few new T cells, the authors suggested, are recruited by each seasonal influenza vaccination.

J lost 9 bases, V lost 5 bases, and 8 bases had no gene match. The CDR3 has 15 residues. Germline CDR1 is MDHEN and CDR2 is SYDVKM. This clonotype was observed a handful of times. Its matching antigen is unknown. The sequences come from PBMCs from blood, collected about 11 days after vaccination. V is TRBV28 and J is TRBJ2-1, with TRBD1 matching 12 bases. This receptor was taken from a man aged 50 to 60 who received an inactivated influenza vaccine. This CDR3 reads CASSPTGQGATEQFF. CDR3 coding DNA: TGTGCCAGCAGTCCAACGGGACAGGGGGCTACTGAGCAGTTCTTC.